These T cell receptor beta chains were read from a single sample in a study of cytomegalovirus exposure and HLA in healthy donors. Sequencing was performed with immunoSEQ multiplex PCR; in TCRdb, only in-frame clones are kept and a portion is missing. The repertoire includes 100,000 or so clones, 79% of them detected once, and approximately 4.1% sits in the top ten. The sequenced material came from PBMCs. Source of these receptors: a female donor in good health and CMV-seropositive. CDR3s include the opening cysteine and the closing phenylalanine or tryptophan. A D gene is named only where the DNA matches it firmly. Size values are once, few and many counts, or a class for expanded clones, and some rows have none.

j_call,clone_size,d_call,v_call,cdr3_nt,cdr3_aa
TRBJ2-3,NA,NA,TRBV9,TGTGCCAGCAGCCCCAGCCAGGGACTCGGCACAGATACGCAGTATTTT,CASSPSQGLGTDTQYF
TRBJ1-2,once,TRBD1,TRBV7-2,TGTGCCAGCAGCTTCCTCCAGGGGGCCAGTGGCTACACCTTC,CASSFLQGASGYTF
TRBJ2-7,NA,NA,TRBV6-6,TGTGCCAGCAGTTACTCCCGGAGTAGTGCGTACGAGCAGTACTTC,CASSYSRSSAYEQYF
TRBJ2-3,NA,NA,TRBV5-4,TGTGCCAGCAGCTTGGGAGGGCCCCACACAGATACGCAGTATTTT,CASSLGGPHTDTQYF
TRBJ1-5,few,NA,TRBV19,TGTGCCAGTAGTGCGGGGACGGCAAATAGCAATCAGCCCCAGCATTTT,CASSAGTANSNQPQHF
TRBJ2-3,NA,TRBD1,TRBV7-9,TGTGCCAGCAGCCTAATTACGACAGGGCTGGGGGCAGATACGCAGTATTTT,CASSLITTGLGADTQYF
TRBJ1-1,NA,NA,TRBV19,TGTGCCAGTAGCACCAGAGCAGGGTTTGTTGGTACTGAAGCTTTCTTT,CASSTRAGFVGTEAFF
TRBJ2-3,few,TRBD2,TRBV4-1,TGCGCCAGCAGCCAAGTGGTGGGACTAACCACAGATACGCAGTATTTT,CASSQVVGLTTDTQYF
TRBJ2-1,NA,NA,TRBV29-1,TGCAGCGCGCGGTCGTCCTACAATGAGCAGTTCTTC,CSARSSYNEQFF
TRBJ1-2,NA,NA,TRBV7-9,TGTGCCAGCAGCTCCAGCGGGGGCTACACCTTC,CASSSSGGYTF
TRBJ2-7,NA,NA,TRBV30,TGTGCCTGGAATCCTCAGGGAATCCACGAGCAGTACTTC,CAWNPQGIHEQYF
TRBJ1-2,NA,NA,TRBV30,TGTGCCTGGAGGTTAAACACAGGGTGGAGCTATGGCTACACCTTC,CAWRLNTGWSYGYTF
TRBJ1-3,NA,NA,TRBV5-8,TGTGCCAGCAGCTTTGGCCCAGGGGTCCCTGGAAACACCATATATTTT,CASSFGPGVPGNTIYF
TRBJ2-1,NA,TRBD1,TRBV9,TGTGCCAGCAGCCTCCGGGACAGGAACAATGAGCAGTTCTTC,CASSLRDRNNEQFF
TRBJ2-2,NA,TRBD1,TRBV27,TGTGCCAGCAGTTTCCGTACAGGGGCCGGGGAGCTGTTTTTT,CASSFRTGAGELFF
TRBJ2-2,few,NA,TRBV10-1,TGCGCCACCTCAGCGGGTGGAGTTAACACCGGGGAGCTGTTTTTT,CATSAGGVNTGELFF
TRBJ2-7,NA,NA,TRBV29-1,TGCAGCGTTGTGATAGGGGGCTCCTACGAGCAGTACTTC,CSVVIGGSYEQYF
TRBJ2-7,once,NA,TRBV30,TGTGCCTGGAGTGGTATCCATCAGGATAGGGGTACCTACGAGCAGTACTTC,CAWSGIHQDRGTYEQYF
TRBJ1-1,NA,TRBD1,TRBV5-6,TGTGCCAGCAGCTTGGGGGACAGTCCAAACACTGAAGCTTTCTTT,CASSLGDSPNTEAFF
TRBJ2-7,NA,TRBD1,TRBV5-1,TGCGCCAGTCGGGACAGCATAAGGGACGAGCAGTACTTC,CASRDSIRDEQYF
TRBJ2-7,NA,TRBD2,TRBV4-2,TGTGCCAGCAGCCAAGATCCTAGCGGAATCTACGAGCAGTACTTC,CASSQDPSGIYEQYF
TRBJ2-7,NA,TRBD2,TRBV19,TGTGCCAGTAGTAACCGACTAGCGGGAAGCCACGAGCAGTACTTC,CASSNRLAGSHEQYF
TRBJ1-2,NA,TRBD1,TRBV6-1,TGTGCCAGCGCCAGACAGGGGGAACTTTATGGCTACACCTTC,CASARQGELYGYTF
TRBJ2-1,NA,TRBD2,TRBV6-1,TGTGCCAGCAGTGAACTAGCGGGCTACAATGAGCAGTTCTTC,CASSELAGYNEQFF
TRBJ2-7,few,NA,TRBV6-1,TGTGCCAGCAGTCGGGGAGGATCCATGACCTACGAGCAGTACTTC,CASSRGGSMTYEQYF
TRBJ2-7,NA,TRBD2,TRBV15,TGTGCCACCAGCAGGCTGAGCGGGAGCTCCTACGAGCAGTACTTC,CATSRLSGSSYEQYF
TRBJ2-1,NA,TRBD2,TRBV15,TGTGCCACCAGCAGAGATAGCGGGACCTTCTACAATGAGCAGTTCTTC,CATSRDSGTFYNEQFF
TRBJ2-7,NA,TRBD2,TRBV10-1,TGCGCCAGCGGGAACGGACTAGCGGGCTCCTACGAGCAGTACTTC,CASGNGLAGSYEQYF
TRBJ1-2,NA,NA,TRBV7-9,TGTGCCAGCAGCTCACCCAGCAGGGCCCTCTATGGCTACACCTTC,CASSSPSRALYGYTF
TRBJ1-1,NA,NA,TRBV5-6,TGTGCCAGCAGCTTGTTGTGGCCACCGGAAGGGGACACTGAAGCTTTCTTT,CASSLLWPPEGDTEAFF
TRBJ2-6,NA,TRBD1,TRBV15,TGTGCCACCAGCTGGGGGGACAGGGGCCGTAGTGGGGCCAACGGCCTGACTTTC,CATSWGDRGRSGANGLTF
TRBJ1-2,NA,NA,TRBV27,TGTGCCAGCTTCGGACACAATTCTAACTATGGCTACACCTTC,CASFGHNSNYGYTF
TRBJ2-7,NA,TRBD2,TRBV9,TGTGCCAGCAGCGTAGATCCTAGCGGGAACTCCTACGAGCAGTACTTC,CASSVDPSGNSYEQYF
TRBJ1-5,NA,TRBD1,TRBV7-9,TGTGCCAGCAGCTTAGGACAGGGGGGTCAGCCCCAGCATTTT,CASSLGQGGQPQHF
TRBJ2-2,NA,NA,TRBV6-1,TGTGCCAGCGGTAGACGGGCCGGGGGCACCGGGGAGCTGTTTTTT,CASGRRAGGTGELFF
TRBJ1-3,NA,NA,TRBV23-1,TGCGCCAGCAGTCAATCCGGGGGATCTGGAAACACCATATATTTT,CASSQSGGSGNTIYF